This entry features one TCR beta chain sequence. The antigen remains unidentified. Each CDR3 protein is one row after TCRdb ran MiXCR on the 5' RACE reads. The data hold tens of thousands of distinct CDR3 sequences, with 25% to 30% observed a single time. The CDR3 totals 15 residues. The V end was cut by 5 bases, the J end by 1 base, with 12 bases between. This entry comes from a study of T-cell memory formation after mild COVID-19. Overall study findings and caveats: Pre-infection memory harbored some responding clones, suggesting cross-reactive memory joined.

The gene calls are TRBV12-3 or TRBV12-4 and TRBJ1-5, with D perhaps TRBD1 (5 bases). This TCR came from a man between 18 and 29 years old who had mild COVID-19 (a few samples of this study predate the infection). Cell type and time point are not known. Sequencing used PBMCs or a T cell subset sorted from them (not recorded which). The CDR3 DNA reads as TGTGCCAGCAGTCTAGGGGCAGGGAGCAATCAGCCCCAGCATTTT. Protein sequence: CASSLGAGSNQPQHF.